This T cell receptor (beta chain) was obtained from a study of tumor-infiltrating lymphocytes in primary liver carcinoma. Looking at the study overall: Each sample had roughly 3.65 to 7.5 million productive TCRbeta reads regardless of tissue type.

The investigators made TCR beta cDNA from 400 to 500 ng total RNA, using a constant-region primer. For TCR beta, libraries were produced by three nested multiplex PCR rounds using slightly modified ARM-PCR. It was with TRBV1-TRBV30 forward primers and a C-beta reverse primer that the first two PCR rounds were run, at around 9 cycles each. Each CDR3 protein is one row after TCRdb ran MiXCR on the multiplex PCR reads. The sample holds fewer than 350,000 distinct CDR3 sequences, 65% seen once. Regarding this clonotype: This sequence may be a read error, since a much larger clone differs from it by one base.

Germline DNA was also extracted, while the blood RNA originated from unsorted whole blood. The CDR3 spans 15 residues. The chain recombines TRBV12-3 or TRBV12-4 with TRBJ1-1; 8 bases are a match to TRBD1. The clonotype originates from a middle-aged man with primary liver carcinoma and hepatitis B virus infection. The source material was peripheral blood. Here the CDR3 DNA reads TGTGCCAGCAGTCGGACAGGGTTTGGTTCCACTGAAACTTTCTTT. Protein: CASSRTGFGSTETFF.